These T cell receptor beta chains were read from a single sample in a study of blood T cell repertoires in COVID-19. Assay: immunoSEQ multiplex PCR; the TCRdb copy retains only in-frame clones and omits some. The sample gives over 150,000 clones, 70% to 85% of which show up once; about 6.9% is in the top ten. Sequencing was carried out using peripheral blood. The receptors originated from a human donor with acute or convalescent COVID-19. The donor label of this sample is uncertain. The CDR3 runs from the conserved cysteine through the conserved F or W. The order of the fields is V gene, D gene, J gene, clone size, CDR3 DNA, CDR3 protein. A D gene is named only where the DNA matches it firmly. Not all rows give a size; the values are once, few, many and, for expanded clones, a class.

>TRBV5-1|.|TRBJ2-1|once
TGCGCCAGCAGCCCTAGACAGGCCTCCTACAATGAGCAGTTCTTC
CASSPRQASYNEQFF
>TRBV5-6|TRBD2|TRBJ2-7|.
TGTGCCAGCAGCTTGGGGGGACTAGCGGGAGTCTACGAGCAGTACTTC
CASSLGGLAGVYEQYF
>TRBV6-1|.|TRBJ2-1|.
TGTGCCAGCAGTGAACTGAGGGAGCAGTTCTTC
CASSELREQFF
>TRBV7-2|.|TRBJ1-2|.
TGTGCCAGCAGCTTAGCCAGCCAGACTACGGGCCACTATGGCTACACCTTC
CASSLASQTTGHYGYTF
>TRBV12-5|TRBD1|TRBJ2-1|few
TGTGCTAGTGGTTTGGGAGACAGGGGGCCGTTCTTC
CASGLGDRGPFF
>TRBV27|.|TRBJ1-2|.
TGTGCCAGCAGTCCCTCCCACCGGACTGGCTATGGCTACACCTTC
CASSPSHRTGYGYTF
>TRBV29-1|TRBD1|TRBJ1-1|.
TGCAGCGCAATGGACAGGGGGACTGAAGCTTTCTTT
CSAMDRGTEAFF
>TRBV19|.|TRBJ1-2|.
TGTGCCAGTTACTATAACGGGATCTATGGCTACACCTTC
CASYYNGIYGYTF
>TRBV7-9|TRBD1|TRBJ1-2|.
TGTGCCAGCAGCTTACAGGGGGCGCGTAGCTATGGCTACACCTTC
CASSLQGARSYGYTF
>TRBV6-4|.|TRBJ1-1|.
TGTGCCAGCAGGCAGACAGTGAACACTGAAGCTTTCTTT
CASRQTVNTEAFF
>TRBV7-9|TRBD1|TRBJ1-1|few
TGTGCCAGCACACCGACAGGGGGCAGCACTGAAGCTTTCTTT
CASTPTGGSTEAFF
>TRBV7-8|.|TRBJ2-3|.
TGTGCCAGCAGCGCCCTTCAACAGAGCACAGATACGCAGTATTTT
CASSALQQSTDTQYF
>TRBV15|TRBD2|TRBJ2-3|.
TGTGCCACCAGCAGAGACCGAAAAACTAGCGGGACTCTGAGTTGGGGCACAGATACGCAGTATTTT
CATSRDRKTSGTLSWGTDTQYF
>TRBV27|TRBD1|TRBJ1-3|.
TGTGCCAGCAGGAGACAGGGCGTCGGAAACACCATATATTTT
CASRRQGVGNTIYF
>TRBV28|TRBD1|TRBJ2-3|.
TGTGCCAGCAGTTTCCCATCTACAGGGGGCAAGGCTCCTTATACGCAGTATTTT
CASSFPSTGGKAPYTQYF
>TRBV5-1|TRBD2|TRBJ2-1|.
TGCGCCAGCAGCTTGGGACTAGCGGGTTTCTCCTACAATGAGCAGTTCTTC
CASSLGLAGFSYNEQFF
>TRBV7-9|.|TRBJ2-1|.
TGTGCCAGCAGCTTGCGGGGAGCGACGGGTGAGCAGTTCTTC
CASSLRGATGEQFF
>TRBV27|.|TRBJ1-4|.
TGTGCCAGCAGGCCAAGAGGACAAGTTGCAACTAATGAAAAACTGTTTTTT
CASRPRGQVATNEKLFF
>TRBV11-2|.|TRBJ1-2|.
TGTGCCAGCAGTTGGGGAGGGACACCTTCCCCTGGAGACACCTTC
CASSWGGTPSPGDTF
>TRBV6-4|.|TRBJ2-1|.
TGTGCCAGCAGTGACGGCGCCTTGGGCCGCGACAATGAGCAGTTCTTC
CASSDGALGRDNEQFF
>TRBV2|.|TRBJ2-1|.
TGTGCCAGCAGTGTTACTGGGGCGGCGGTAAGCTCCTACAATGAGCAGTTCTTC
CASSVTGAAVSSYNEQFF
>TRBV19|TRBD1|TRBJ1-1|.
TGTGCCAGTAGTAGCCGACAGGGGATGAACACTGAAGCTTTCTTT
CASSSRQGMNTEAFF
>TRBV5-6|TRBD2|TRBJ2-3|.
TGTGCCAGCAGTCCTAGCGGGAGGCTCACAGATACGCAGTATTTT
CASSPSGRLTDTQYF
>TRBV6-2/TRBV6-3|.|TRBJ1-2|.
TGTGCCAGCAGTTACTCGGGCAGGGATGGATATGGCTACACCTTC
CASSYSGRDGYGYTF
>TRBV5-6|.|TRBJ2-5|.
TGTGCCAGCAGCTTGGCGGGGAGACGGGGGGAGACCCAGTACTTC
CASSLAGRRGETQYF
>TRBV12-5|.|TRBJ2-1|.
TGTGCTAGTGCCCCGGGACTCTCCTACAATGAGCAGTTCTTC
CASAPGLSYNEQFF
>TRBV18|.|TRBJ2-6|.
TGTGCCAGCTCACCAAGTGAGGTTGGGGCCAACGTCCTGACTTTC
CASSPSEVGANVLTF
>TRBV19|TRBD2|TRBJ2-1|.
TGTGCCAGTAGCACTCTGACTAGCAAGAATGAGCAGTTCTTC
CASSTLTSKNEQFF
>TRBV27|TRBD2|TRBJ2-1|.
TGTGCCAGCAGTTTCCTTGCGGGAGAGGTGTTCTTC
CASSFLAGEVFF
>TRBV13|TRBD2|TRBJ2-3|.
TGTGCCAGCAGCCAGAGCCGGACTAGCGGGGGGTCGACAGATACGCAGTATTTT
CASSQSRTSGGSTDTQYF
>TRBV5-1|TRBD1|TRBJ1-4|once
TGCGCCAGCACCTCGGCCGGGACAGTTAATGAAAAACTGTTTTTT
CASTSAGTVNEKLFF
>TRBV2|TRBD1|TRBJ2-2|once
TGTGCCAGCAGTCCCTCGAGGGCAGGGGGCTTCGGGGAGCTGTTTTTT
CASSPSRAGGFGELFF
>TRBV19|.|TRBJ1-5|.
TGTGCCAGTAGTATAGTAACAGGGCGTAACAATCAGCCCCAGCATTTT
CASSIVTGRNNQPQHF
>TRBV14|.|TRBJ1-1|few
TGTGCCAGCAGCGCTTGGGAGTCCGAGGGTAACCCTGAAGCTTTCTTT
CASSAWESEGNPEAFF
>TRBV3-1/TRBV3-2|TRBD2|TRBJ2-5|.
TGTGCCAGCAGCCAAGAATTGGGAGGGAAGTACCAAGAGACCCAGTACTTC
CASSQELGGKYQETQYF
>TRBV28|.|TRBJ2-6|few
TGTGCCAGCACTCTTAGTGGGGCCAACGTCCTGACTTTC
CASTLSGANVLTF
>TRBV28|.|TRBJ2-3|.
TGTGCCAGCAGTCTCCCAGGCAGGGTGAGCACAGATACGCAGTATTTT
CASSLPGRVSTDTQYF
>TRBV7-8|.|TRBJ2-2|.
TGTGCCAGCAGCTTCGCCGGGCAGACTATCGGGGAGCTGTTTTTT
CASSFAGQTIGELFF
>TRBV18|.|TRBJ2-1|.
TGTGCCAGCCAACGGGGACTCGAGTCATACAATGAGCAGTTCTTC
CASQRGLESYNEQFF
>TRBV19|TRBD1|TRBJ1-1|.
TGTGCCAGTAGCCGTAGGACAGGTCCCACTGAAGCTTTCTTT
CASSRRTGPTEAFF
>TRBV29-1|.|TRBJ2-5|.
TGCAGCGTTGGGGGAGGAGTCCCAGAGACCCAGTACTTC
CSVGGGVPETQYF
>TRBV5-1|.|TRBJ1-2|.
TGCGCCAGCAGCGAACAGGACCCTAACTATGGCTACACCTTC
CASSEQDPNYGYTF
>TRBV14|.|TRBJ2-6|.
TGTGCCAGCAGCCAGGGACAAGTCCTGACTTTC
CASSQGQVLTF
>TRBV7-9|.|TRBJ1-3|.
TGTGCCAGCAGCCCCCCGGGAAACACCATATATTTT
CASSPPGNTIYF
>TRBV4-2|TRBD1|TRBJ1-6|.
TGTGCCAGCAGCCAAGAGCAGGGGACAGAGTATAATTCACCCCTCCACTTT
CASSQEQGTEYNSPLHF